These T cell receptor beta chains were read from a single sample in a study of shared clonotypes between healthy human individuals. Libraries were prepared by immunoSEQ multiplex PCR; TCRdb keeps only in-frame clonotypes and omits some of them. This table holds about 320,000 clones, roughly 87% found once. The sequencing sample was made of memory CD8+ T cells sorted from blood. These receptors came from a man aged 18 to 29 in good health. Both conserved end residues are part of each CDR3. A D gene is named only where the DNA matches it firmly. Part of the rows lack a size; the others show once, few, many or a class for expanded clones.

cdr3_aa,cdr3_nt,clone_size,cdr3_length,d_call,v_call,j_call
CASSFDREKLFF,TGTGCCAGCAGCTTTGATCGTGAAAAACTGTTTTTT,once,12,-,TRBV11-2,TRBJ1-4
CASSLIGDGSTDTQYF,TGCGCCAGCAGCCTCATAGGGGACGGATCCACAGATACGCAGTATTTT,-,16,-,TRBV4-1,TRBJ2-3
CASSVVGVSYNEQFF,TGTGCCAGCAGCGTAGTAGGGGTCTCCTACAATGAGCAGTTCTTC,-,15,-,TRBV9,TRBJ2-1
CASSLGRGTEAFF,TGTGCCAGCAGTTTGGGGAGGGGAACTGAAGCTTTCTTT,-,13,-,TRBV6-5,TRBJ1-1
CASSEAQAETNEQYF,TGTGCCAGCAGTGAAGCTCAGGCCGAGACTAACGAGCAGTACTTC,once,15,-,TRBV2,TRBJ2-7
CASSLDTNTEAFF,TGTGCCAGCAGCTTAGACACCAACACTGAAGCTTTCTTT,-,13,-,TRBV7-9,TRBJ1-1
CASSLIASGVQSYEQYF,TGTGCCAGCAGCTTAATCGCATCAGGGGTTCAATCCTACGAGCAGTACTTC,-,17,-,TRBV7-9,TRBJ2-7
CASSFTGTLLNYEQYF,TGTGCCAGCAGTTTCACCGGGACACTGCTTAACTACGAGCAGTACTTC,once,16,-,TRBV28,TRBJ2-7
CASNPLAGGPDTQYF,TGTGCCAGTAATCCCCTAGCGGGGGGGCCAGATACGCAGTATTTT,-,15,TRBD2,TRBV19,TRBJ2-3
CASSPVAGGWSYNEQFF,TGTGCCAGCAGTCCCGTGGCGGGGGGATGGTCCTACAATGAGCAGTTCTTC,-,17,TRBD2,TRBV27,TRBJ2-1
CASSFDRAVGYEQYF,TGTGCCAGCAGCTTCGACAGGGCAGTAGGCTACGAGCAGTACTTC,-,15,TRBD1,TRBV5-4,TRBJ2-7
CASSEAGGAGKPQHF,TGTGCCAGCAGTGAAGCTGGGGGGGCTGGGAAGCCCCAGCATTTT,-,15,-,TRBV2,TRBJ1-5
CASSLTGSQHEQYF,TGTGCCAGCAGTCTAACAGGGTCGCAGCACGAGCAGTACTTC,-,14,-,TRBV27,TRBJ2-7
CASRSDFSGNTIYF,TGTGCCAGCAGGTCGGACTTCTCTGGAAACACCATATATTTT,-,14,-,TRBV2,TRBJ1-3
CASSSGTGSYEQYF,TGTGCCAGCAGCAGCGGGACAGGCTCCTACGAGCAGTACTTC,-,14,-,TRBV6-5,TRBJ2-7
CASSFSGGTIYEQYF,TGTGCCAGCAGCTTCTCAGGGGGGACAATCTACGAGCAGTACTTC,-,15,-,TRBV7-2,TRBJ2-7
CASSLETGTVKVLTF,TGTGCCAGTAGTCTCGAGACCGGGACAGTAAAGGTCCTGACTTTC,-,15,TRBD1,TRBV19,TRBJ2-6
CASSPPTGHVIQYF,TGTGCCAGCAGCCCTCCTACGGGACACGTCATTCAGTACTTC,-,14,-,TRBV7-9,TRBJ2-4
CASSYSTSVYEQYF,TGTGCCAGCAGCTATTCGACTAGCGTTTACGAGCAGTACTTC,-,14,TRBD2,TRBV11-2,TRBJ2-7
CASSQFYFGGSADTQYF,TGCGCCAGCAGCCAATTTTATTTCGGGGGGAGCGCAGATACGCAGTATTTT,-,17,TRBD2,TRBV4-1,TRBJ2-3
CASSVAGRHQETQYF,TGTGCCAGCAGCGTAGCGGGACGCCACCAAGAGACCCAGTACTTC,-,15,-,TRBV9,TRBJ2-5
CASSSPSHYEQYF,TGTGCCAGCAGCTCCCCCTCCCACTACGAGCAGTACTTC,-,13,-,TRBV7-9,TRBJ2-7
CASMAGSTYEQYF,TGTGCCAGCATGGCAGGTTCCACCTACGAGCAGTACTTC,-,13,-,TRBV6-5,TRBJ2-7
CASSLGKREVSGANVLTF,TGTGCCAGCAGCTTAGGAAAGCGGGAGGTCTCTGGGGCCAACGTCCTGACTTTC,-,18,TRBD2,TRBV7-9,TRBJ2-6
CASSPSGPDEQYF,TGCGCCAGCAGTCCATCAGGGCCGGACGAGCAGTACTTC,-,13,-,TRBV5-1,TRBJ2-7
CASSVDAVNTEAFF,TGTGCCAGCAGCGTAGATGCAGTGAACACTGAAGCTTTCTTT,-,14,-,TRBV9,TRBJ1-1
CASSLGGSGLRGYTF,TGTGCCAGCAGCTTAGGAGGGTCAGGGTTGCGCGGCTACACCTTC,-,15,-,TRBV7-2,TRBJ1-2
CASSLQLWDSRFF,TGTGCCAGCAGCCTTCAACTTTGGGACTCTCGGTTCTTC,-,13,-,TRBV4-2,TRBJ2-1
CASSLLHHEQYF,TGTGCCAGCAGCTTGCTACACCACGAGCAGTACTTC,-,12,-,TRBV7-9,TRBJ2-7
CASSVDEGRDGYTF,TGTGCCAGCAGCGTAGATGAGGGCCGGGATGGCTACACCTTC,-,14,-,TRBV9,TRBJ1-2
CASSLYGGDEQYF,TGCGCCAGCAGCTTGTACGGAGGGGACGAGCAGTACTTC,-,13,-,TRBV5-1,TRBJ2-7
CAWSVDYGYTF,TGTGCCTGGAGTGTAGACTATGGCTACACCTTC,many,11,-,TRBV30,TRBJ1-2
CASSGLNYGYTF,TGTGCCAGCAGCGGACTTAACTATGGCTACACCTTC,-,12,-,TRBV9,TRBJ1-2
CASSGGLNGNYEQYF,TGTGCCAGCAGTGGGGGGCTTAATGGGAACTACGAGCAGTACTTC,-,15,-,TRBV2,TRBJ2-7
CASSLPGQGLRGGYTF,TGTGCCAGCAGCTTACCGGGACAGGGGCTGAGAGGTGGCTACACCTTC,-,16,TRBD1,TRBV11-2,TRBJ1-2
CASGQGANTEAFF,TGTGCCAGCGGACAGGGGGCGAACACTGAAGCTTTCTTT,once,13,TRBD1,TRBV27,TRBJ1-1
CASSFSSGSGETQYF,TGTGCCAGCAGCTTTTCTAGCGGGAGTGGGGAGACCCAGTACTTC,-,15,TRBD2,TRBV5-6,TRBJ2-5
CAISELRTGVPIQRDTQYF,TGTGCCATCAGTGAGCTGCGGACAGGGGTCCCCATCCAAAGGGATACGCAGTATTTT,-,19,TRBD1,TRBV10-3,TRBJ2-3
CSGAGLNGELFF,TGCAGCGGTGCGGGACTTAACGGGGAGCTGTTTTTT,-,12,-,TRBV29-1,TRBJ2-2
CASSRTLAGEWFMRQETQYF,TGTGCCAGCAGCCGGACCTTAGCGGGAGAGTGGTTCATGCGGCAAGAGACCCAGTACTTC,-,20,TRBD2,TRBV13,TRBJ2-5
CASSYGSYTKEQYF,TGTGCCAGCAGTTACGGGTCATATACCAAGGAGCAGTACTTC,once,14,-,TRBV6-5,TRBJ2-7
CASSSPDGRASYNEQFF,TGTGCCAGCAGCTCCCCCGACGGTAGGGCGTCCTACAATGAGCAGTTCTTC,-,17,-,TRBV7-2,TRBJ2-1
CASSQDRVGVPYQETQYF,TGTGCCAGCAGCCAAGATCGGGTAGGGGTCCCGTACCAAGAGACCCAGTACTTC,-,18,-,TRBV14,TRBJ2-5
CASSVGDRRNGYTF,TGTGCCAGCAGCGTAGGGGACAGGAGGAATGGCTACACCTTC,-,14,TRBD1,TRBV9,TRBJ1-2
CASSQGTGSSTDTQYF,TGCGCCAGCAGCCAAGGGACAGGTTCTAGCACAGATACGCAGTATTTT,once,16,TRBD1,TRBV4-3,TRBJ2-3